One and the same sample provided the 23 T cell receptor beta chains below, sequenced in a study of cytomegalovirus exposure and HLA in healthy donors. Use of 60 Vbeta and 13 Jbeta primers characterized the PCR. The method was immunoSEQ multiplex PCR; TCRdb's version includes in-frame clones alone and lacks a portion of them. Here the sample table reports about 100,000 clones. The sequencing input was PBMCs. The source of these receptors is a girl between 10 and 17 years old in good health and CMV-seropositive.

This chain connects TRBV7-9 to TRBJ2-3; 11 positions agree with TRBD2. The CDR3 runs to 15 residues. V trimming: 8 bases; J trimming: 6 bases; junction bases outside the gene matches: 10. Germline V lookup: CDR1 SEHNR, CDR2 FQNEAQ (reference sequence). The CDR3 DNA reads TGTGCCAGCGGATTTAGCGGGGGGGCGGCGGATACGCAGTATTTT. Translating gives CASGFSGGAADTQYF.

V usage is TRBV19 and J usage is TRBJ2-1, with D maybe TRBD1 (5 bases). This CDR3 is built from 14 residues. V lost 3 bases, J lost 3 bases, and 9 bases lay in between. The germline V gene has CDR1 LNHDA and CDR2 SQIVND (reference sequence). CDR3 residues: CASSMAGYYNEQFF. In DNA form, the CDR3 reads TGTGCCAGTAGTATGGCAGGGTACTACAATGAGCAGTTCTTC.

The rearrangement links TRBV29-1 to TRBJ2-3; D ambiguous. Germline V gene lookup returns CDR1 SQVTM and CDR2 ANQGSEA. Trimming shortened V by 4 bases and J by 5 bases, and 10 bases separated the two germline ends. This CDR3 spans 12 amino acids. The CDR3 DNA reads TGCAGCGTTGTTGTTTCGGGAGATACGCAGTATTTT. Protein: CSVVVSGDTQYF.

The chain has TRBV7-9 and TRBJ2-2; the D gene is possibly TRBD1 (5 bases). This CDR3 region has 13 residues. Trimming removed 1 base from V and 5 bases from J, with 5 bases in between. The germline gives CDR1 SEHNR, CDR2 FQNEAQ (reference sequence). The CDR3 protein is CASSLDRTGELFF. CDR3 coding DNA: TGTGCCAGCAGCTTAGACAGGACCGGGGAGCTGTTTTTT.

This chain connects TRBV6-5 to TRBJ1-5; D is possibly TRBD1 (5 bases). The V end was cut by 6 bases, the J end by 6 bases, with 18 bases between. CDR3 length equals 15 residues. Germline V gene lookup returns CDR1 MNHEY and CDR2 SVGAGI. The CDR3 DNA sequence: TGTGCCAGCAGACCGACAGCCCGGGGGAGTCAGCCCCAGCATTTT. Protein: CASRPTARGSQPQHF.

The rearrangement uses TRBV19 and TRBJ2-5; TRBD2 matches 7 bases. Germline CDR1 and CDR2: LNHDA and SQIVND (reference sequence). V trimming: 6 bases; J trimming: 5 bases; junction bases outside the gene matches: 9. The CDR3 has 14 amino acids. The CDR3 DNA is TGTGCCAGTAGCCCTACGTTTAGCGGGGAGACCCAGTACTTC. Residues: CASSPTFSGETQYF.

Comment on this clone: This specimen includes other DNA sequences encoding the same CDR3. V gene TRBV6-1 combines with J gene TRBJ1-1; TRBD1 is a possible D gene (6 bases). The CDR3 runs to 12 residues. The germline V and J ends were trimmed by 3 bases and 5 bases, with 7 bases remaining between them. Germline CDR1 MNHNS, CDR2 SASEGT. This chain's CDR3 is CASSERGTEAFF. The CDR3 coding sequence is TGTGCCAGCAGTGAGAGGGGGACTGAAGCTTTCTTT.

J is TRBJ2-2 and V is TRBV18; D unresolved. CDR1 and CDR2 from the germline V gene are KGHSH and LQKENI. Trimming pared 2 bases from V and 7 bases from J, leaving 5 bases between. There are 12 residues in the CDR3. For the CDR3, the DNA is TGTGCCAGCTCACCAAGAGTCGGGGAGCTGTTTTTT. Its translation: CASSPRVGELFF.

This chain connects TRBV4-3 to TRBJ1-4, with D unresolved. CDR1 and CDR2 (germline): LGHNA, YSLEER. Trimming removed 2 bases at V and 0 bases at J, with 7 bases between. The CDR3 length is 15 residues. CDR3 region: CASSQTAATNEKLFF. The CDR3 DNA reads as TGCGCCAGCAGCCAAACAGCCGCAACTAATGAAAAACTGTTTTTT.

The V call is TRBV9, the J call TRBJ1-2; TRBD1 might be the D (6 bases). The CDR3 sequence is 15 residues long. Germline V gene data show CDR1 as SGDLS and CDR2 as YYNGEE. Trimming removed 1 base at V and 2 bases at J, with 12 bases between. The chain's CDR3 is CASSVLTGPNYGYTF. The CDR3 DNA reads as TGTGCCAGCAGCGTACTTACAGGGCCGAACTATGGCTACACCTTC.

The V call is TRBV5-4, the J call TRBJ1-1, with TRBD1 as a possible D gene (6 bases). CDR3 length equals 18 residues. CDR1 is SGHNT and CDR2 is YYREEE in the germline V gene (reference sequence). V lost 0 bases, J lost 0 bases, and 18 bases lay in between. Written as DNA, the CDR3 is TGTGCCAGCAGCTTGGATCGGACAGCTAGCTGGGTGAACACTGAAGCTTTCTTT. Translated, it gives CASSLDRTASWVNTEAFF.

The gene calls are TRBV30 and TRBJ1-1; D unresolved. Looked up from germline, CDR1 is GTSNPN and CDR2 is SVGIG (reference sequence). The CDR3 has 12 residues. Trimming pared 5 bases from V and 6 bases from J, leaving 13 bases between. The CDR3 sequence is CAWSLLGAEAFF. The CDR3, as DNA: TGTGCCTGGTCCCTTCTCGGGGCTGAAGCTTTCTTT. Variable domain in full (rest from reference TRBV30 and TRBJ1-1): SQTIHQWPATLVQPVGSPLSLECTVEGTSNPNLYWYRQAAGRGLQLLFYSVGIGQISSEVPQNLSASRPQDRQFILSSKKLLLSDSGFYLCAWSLLGAEAFFGQGTRLTVV.

The chain links TRBV19 to TRBJ1-1, with 8 bases lining up with TRBD1. Germline V CDR1 and CDR2: LNHDA, SQIVND (reference sequence). The ends lost 3 bases at V and 5 bases at J; junction bases unmatched: 17. CDR3 length equals 18 residues. The CDR3 is CASSIVTGSDREGTEAFF. CDR3 sequence (DNA): TGTGCCAGTAGTATTGTTACTGGATCGGACAGGGAAGGAACTGAAGCTTTCTTT.

The V call is TRBV15, the J call TRBJ1-3, with 7 bases matching TRBD1. V lost 8 bases, J lost 3 bases, and 13 bases stayed unmatched. Per the germline V gene, CDR1 is LNHNV and CDR2 is YYDKDF (reference sequence). The CDR3 extends over 16 amino acids. CDR3 DNA: TGTGCCACCGAGGAGGGACAGACCTCCAATGGAAACACCATATATTTT. Translated: CATEEGQTSNGNTIYF.

The V call is TRBV12-5, the J call TRBJ2-5; 7 nucleotides match TRBD2. Trimming removed 5 bases from V and 1 base from J; junction bases left unmatched: 13. CDR1 and CDR2 (germline): LGHNT, FRNRAP. This CDR3 has 17 residues. DNA of the CDR3: TGTGCTAGTGGTCCTGTCGGGGCCGGGGGGATCCAAGAGACCCAGTACTTC. It codes for CASGPVGAGGIQETQYF.

This chain joins TRBV6-1 and TRBJ2-7, with D uncertain. This CDR3 region has 14 residues. Germline loops: CDR1 MNHNS, CDR2 SASEGT. The ends were cut back, 1 base at V and 2 bases at J, with 9 bases in the middle. CDR3 sequence: CASSEDYRPYEQYV. The CDR3 region has the DNA TGTGCCAGCAGTGAAGATTACAGACCCTACGAGCAGTACGTC.

The chain is built from TRBV11-2 and TRBJ2-5; TRBD2 matches 12 bases. CDR3 length: 16 residues. Trimming cost V 4 bases and J 1 base; bases outside gene matches: 4. Per the germline V gene, CDR1 is SGHAT and CDR2 is FQNNGV. The CDR3 loop reads CASSSSSGGAQETQYF. The CDR3, as DNA: TGTGCCAGCAGCTCTTCTAGCGGGGGGGCCCAAGAGACCCAGTACTTC.

This rearrangement joins TRBV15 to TRBJ1-3; D is ambiguous. The CDR3 sequence is 12 residues long. Trimming removed 0 bases from V and 6 bases from J, with 3 bases in between. Per germline, CDR1 LNHNV and CDR2 YYDKDF (reference sequence). The CDR3 loop is CATSRDLNTIYF. As DNA, the CDR3 is TGTGCCACCAGCAGAGATCTAAACACCATATATTTT. Full variable domain (rest looked up from reference TRBV15 and TRBJ1-3): DAMVIQNPRYQVTQFGKPVTLSCSQTLNHNVMYWYQQKSSQAPKLLFHYYDKDFNNEADTPDNFQSRRPNTSFCFLDIRSPGLGDTAMYLCATSRDLNTIYFGEGSWLTVV.

V gene TRBV19 combines with J gene TRBJ2-1; tentatively, D is TRBD2 (6 bases). The V end was cut by 5 bases, the J end by 0 bases, with 14 bases between. The CDR3 runs 16 residues. The germline CDR1 and CDR2 sequences are LNHDA and SQIVND (reference sequence). The CDR3 DNA is TGTGCCAGTAGTCAATTAGGCGGGGTCTCCTACAATGAGCAGTTCTTC. Residues: CASSQLGGVSYNEQFF.

This sequence joins TRBV9 and TRBJ2-1; no clear D gene. The V end lost 4 bases, the J end lost 4 bases, and 3 bases lay between the germline ends. Germline CDR1 is SGDLS and CDR2 is YYNGEE. The CDR3 runs to 11 residues. In DNA, the CDR3 is TGTGCCAGCAGCCTTTACAATGAGCAGTTCTTC. It encodes CASSLYNEQFF.

V is TRBV5-6 and J is TRBJ1-3; 7 bases align to TRBD1. Germline CDR1 and CDR2: SGHDT and YYEEEE. The CDR3 covers 13 residues. J was trimmed by 11 bases and V by 4 bases; bases with no gene match: 9. The CDR3 loop is CASSREQGSAIYF. The CDR3 region has the DNA TGTGCCAGCAGCCGGGAACAGGGGTCCGCCATATATTTT.

The rearrangement uses TRBV18 and TRBJ1-1; no reliable D call. The germline V gene encodes CDR1 KGHSH and CDR2 LQKENI. There are 13 residues in the CDR3. V shed 6 bases and J shed 0 bases, with 8 bases lying between them. The CDR3 is CASSTAVNTEAFF. DNA for the CDR3: TGTGCCAGCTCCACGGCGGTGAACACTGAAGCTTTCTTT. Based on the CDR3 plus reference TRBV18 and TRBJ1-1, the full variable domain is NAGVMQNPRHLVRRRGQEARLRCSPMKGHSHVYWYRQLPEEGLKFMVYLQKENIIDESGMPKERFSAEFPKEGPSILRIQQVVRGDSAAYFCASSTAVNTEAFFGQGTRLTVV.

The gene calls are TRBV4-1 and TRBJ2-7; D is unclear. This CDR3 comprises 14 residues. V dropped 0 bases and J dropped 1 base, with 7 bases sitting between them. Germline V CDR1 and CDR2: MGHRA, YSYEKL. CDR3 sequence reads: CASSQDPGSYEQYF. The CDR3 region has the DNA TGCGCCAGCAGCCAAGACCCGGGTTCCTACGAGCAGTACTTC.